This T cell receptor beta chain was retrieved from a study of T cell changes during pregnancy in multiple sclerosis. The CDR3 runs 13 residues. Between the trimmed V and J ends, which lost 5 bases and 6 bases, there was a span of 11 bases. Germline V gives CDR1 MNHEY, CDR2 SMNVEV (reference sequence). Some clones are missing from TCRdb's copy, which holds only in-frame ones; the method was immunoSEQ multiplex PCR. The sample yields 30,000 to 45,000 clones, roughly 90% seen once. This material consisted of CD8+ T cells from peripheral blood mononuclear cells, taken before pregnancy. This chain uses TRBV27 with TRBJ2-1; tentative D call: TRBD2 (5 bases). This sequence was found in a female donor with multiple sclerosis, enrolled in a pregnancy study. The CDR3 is CASSRGGRNEQFF. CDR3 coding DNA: TGTGCCAGCAGTCGCGGAGGCCGCAATGAGCAGTTCTTC.